This T cell receptor beta chain was retrieved from a study of beta chain features in type 1 diabetes. Isolation of CD4+ naive, central memory, regulatory and stem cell-like memory cells was achieved by sorting via CD45RO/CCR7/CD25/CD127/CD95/CD27. Each of the sorted populations had a purity greater than 95%. V was clipped by 0 bases and J by 1 base, with 3 bases between them. Germline CDR1 MNHEY, CDR2 SVGAGI. This CDR3 comprises 13 residues. Sequenced material consisted of expressed TCRB transcripts (all of the isolated RNA was reverse transcribed). Assay used: immunoSEQ multiplex PCR; TCRdb lists only in-frame clones, some missing. The sample has roughly 610,000 clones, about 16% seen once. Overall study findings and caveats: Within the patient group, naive, central memory and Treg TCRB repertoires appeared more similar to each other than within healthy donors. There was a moderate but significant shortening of TCRB CDR3s in all four CD4+ subsets of Type 1 diabetes patients.

This clone showed up just a few times. Its antigen is as yet unknown. The genes are TRBV6-5 and TRBJ1-2; D gene ambiguous. Material: naive CD4+ T cells from blood. This receptor was taken from a man younger than 35 in good health. The CDR3 bases are TGTGCCAGCAGTTACTCGGATAACTATGGCTACACCTTC. Protein product: CASSYSDNYGYTF.